The present T cell receptor beta chain was sequenced within a study of blood T cell repertoires in COVID-19. Overall study: Samples representing acute and convalescent COVID-19 were sourced from the United States, Italy and Spain.

Clones were read by immunoSEQ multiplex PCR, and TCRdb kept only the in-frame ones, dropping some. This sample yields 63,000 or so clones, of which approximately 90% are seen a single time; 1.4% belongs to the top ten. This clone was found once. J was trimmed by 4 bases and V by 6 bases; bases with no gene match: 10. The CDR3 loop spans 15 amino acids. The germline CDR1 and CDR2 sequences are SQVTM and ANQGSEA. The chain employs TRBV29-1 and TRBJ2-1; TRBD1 agrees at 9 bases. The sequenced sample consisted of peripheral blood. The origin of this receptor is a human donor in a cohort sampled during active COVID-19. As DNA, the CDR3 is TGCAGCGTCCCGACTCAGGACAGGGGATACAATGAGCAGTTCTTC. Protein sequence: CSVPTQDRGYNEQFF.